This T cell receptor beta chain was profiled in a study of T-cell reconstitution after alpha-beta-depleted transplantation in children. Findings and limits, study-wide: As was reported, about two months after transplant, alpha-beta T cells came from several hundred expanded graft clones. Newly produced T cells mostly provided counts and TCRbeta diversity after one year, as hyperexpanded clones declined.

Only a few counts were recorded for this clonotype. Its antigen is currently unknown. Unique molecular identifiers tagged the TCRbeta library. TCRdb redid the calling of the PCR reads with MiXCR, one entry per CDR3 protein. The data contain about 310,000 distinct CDR3 sequences, approximately 23% of them seen just once; the ten biggest clones take up 11%. Germline lookup yields CDR1 SGDLS and CDR2 YYNGEE. CDR3 length equals 15 residues. The V and J ends lost 3 bases and 2 bases respectively, with 13 bases between them. This sequence joins TRBV9 and TRBJ2-3, with a possible D match to TRBD1 (6 bases). Source: PBMCs, mostly from graft donor cells, taken 180 days after TCRalphabeta/CD19-depleted stem cell transplant. The clonotype originates from a male patient aged 10 to 17 who had a stem cell transplant for acute lymphoblastic leukemia, so the T cells may come from the graft donor. CDR3 in amino acids: CASSDRDTATDTQYF. DNA for the CDR3: TGTGCCAGCAGCGACCGGGACACCGCCACAGATACGCAGTATTTT. The complete variable domain, with remaining parts taken from reference TRBV9 and TRBJ2-3, reads DSGVTQTPKHLITATGQRVTLRCSPRSGDLSVYWYQQSLDQGLQFLIQYYNGEERAKGNILERFSAQQFPDLHSELNLSSLELGDSALYFCASSDRDTATDTQYFGPGTRLTVL.